This T cell receptor beta chain was recorded in a study of blood T cell repertoires in COVID-19. For the study at large: Samples came from the United States, Italy and Spain, spanning acute and convalescent COVID-19.

Followed over time, Seattle patients had been enrolled while infection was active. The table came from immunoSEQ multiplex PCR; TCRdb's copy has only in-frame clones and leaves some out. The profile shows tens of thousands of clones, roughly 81% of them singletons. This TCR came from an elderly man with COVID-19, enrolled during active disease. Specimen: peripheral blood.

CDR3 in amino acids: CASSLGLVAYNEQFF. CDR3 nucleotides: TGTGCCAGCAGCTTAGGACTAGTGGCCTACAATGAGCAGTTCTTC. This rearrangement joins TRBV11-3 to TRBJ2-1; possibly TRBD2 for D (6 bases). Trimming stripped 1 base from V and 2 bases from J, with 9 bases between. Germline-derived CDR1 and CDR2 are SGHNT and YENEEA. CDR3 length: 15 residues.